The source of this TCR beta chain is a study of breast tumors, draining lymph nodes, adjacent tissues. Breast cancer patients provided tissue from their axillary draining lymph nodes. One entry per CDR3 protein, called by TCRdb with MiXCR from the multiplex PCR reads. Of under 350,000 distinct CDR3 sequences detected, roughly 31% appear once; the ten largest clones hold 1.1%. This clonotype was seen at least ten times. The TCR sequence derives from a female donor with breast cancer. Some clones in this sample may be carry-over from other donors' samples. The specimen sequenced was axillary lymph node tissue.

The CDR3 sequence is CASRGQLNTGELFF. The CDR3 bases are TGTGCCAGTAGGGGACAGCTGAACACCGGGGAGCTGTTTTTT. The rearrangement links TRBV19 to TRBJ2-2; the match to TRBD1 covers 7 bases. This CDR3 has 14 amino acids. CDR1 and CDR2 from the germline V gene are LNHDA and SQIVND (reference sequence). V lost 6 bases, J lost 1 base, and 2 bases stayed unmatched.